The present TCR beta chain was sequenced within a study of blood T cell repertoires in COVID-19. Whole-study context: The study counted Cohort 3 donors as recovered given two negative PCRs, clearance, or symptom resolution.

Per the germline V gene, CDR1 is MGHRA and CDR2 is YSYEKL. This CDR3 contains 15 residues. Trimming took 1 base from V and 6 from J; bases not matched to a gene: 4. Original analysis: It was from reference gene primer amplification that nucleated cell counts were estimated. Using immunoSEQ multiplex PCR, the repertoire was profiled, and TCRdb retains in-frame clones only, with some absent. Clonal size and the V and J genes are those of that table, whereas D and trimming came from the DNA. The repertoire holds 250,000 to 350,000 clones, with 88% as singletons. Participants, 18 to 89 years old, spanned more than 20 US areas.

The rearrangement joins TRBV4-1 to TRBJ2-1, with 9 bases fitting TRBD2. The sequencing input was PBMCs or T cells enriched from blood (not recorded which). The receptor was derived from a woman aged 55 to 70 in a cohort exposed to, infected with or recovered from COVID-19 (not recorded which). In DNA, the CDR3 is TGCGCCAGCAGCCAAGTTACTAGCGGGCGCAATGAGCAGTTCTTC. Amino acids: CASSQVTSGRNEQFF.